This note documents a single T cell receptor (beta chain) sequence. The antigen is undetermined. Germline values: CDR1 LNHDA, CDR2 SQIVND (reference sequence). Trimming left V 3 bases short and J 0 bases short, with 11 bases between. This CDR3 has 15 amino acids. Clones were sequenced by immunoSEQ multiplex PCR, and TCRdb holds only the in-frame ones, with some missing. Of around 78,000 clones listed, roughly four fifths were seen once; the top ten hold around a sixth. The sample is drawn from a study of identifying expanded T cells in peripheral blood. Findings of the study overall: Technical replicates showed about 1.2 changed clones; two weeks about 16.4; four weeks 19.

Sequenced input: blood. This chain links TRBV19 with TRBJ1-2, with D possibly matching TRBD1 (5 bases). The TCR comes from a person aged 18 to 75 in good health. As DNA, the CDR3 is TGTGCCAGTAGTATCCAGACAGTGACTAACTATGGCTACACCTTC. It codes for CASSIQTVTNYGYTF. The variable domain in full, completed from reference TRBV19 and TRBJ1-2, reads DGGITQSPKYLFRKEGQNVTLSCEQNLNHDAMYWYRQDPGQGLRLIYYSQIVNDFQKGDIAEGYSVSREKKESFPLTVTSAQKNPTAFYLCASSIQTVTNYGYTFGSGTRLTVV.